Sequencing of this T cell receptor beta chain was carried out in a study of T cell repertoires in cytomegalovirus infection. Across the whole study: Both CMV infection and a matching HLA type were indicated by public TCR beta signatures.

Worth noting for this clonotype: Antigen unknown.

Points from the study as a whole: Dominating the ex vivo response were HLA-C-restricted CMV-specific TCR beta clonotypes. Cumulative frequency of public TCR beta families picked out carriers of CMV plus the relevant HLA.

The CDR3 covers 15 residues. Looked up from germline, CDR1 is MNHGY and CDR2 is SAAAGT. Between the trimmed V and J ends, which lost 8 bases and 5 bases, there was a span of 21 bases. TCRdb recomputed calls from the reads with MiXCR, one row per CDR3 protein. This table holds 630,000 or so distinct CDR3 sequences, approximately 24% found once. V is TRBV6-8 and J is TRBJ2-5; D may be TRBD1 or TRBD2 (5 bases each). This clonotype originated in a human donor in good health (CMV status not recorded). Some clones in this sample may be carry-over from other donors' samples. The sample was CD8+ T cells from PBMCs. The CDR3 bases are TGTGCCAGCGATAACTGGGGGATAAGGTCGGAGACCCAGTACTTC. Its protein is CASDNWGIRSETQYF.